Below are 15 T cell receptor beta chains sequenced from a single sample in a study of T cells in Graves' hyperthyroidism and ophthalmopathy (dated by TCRdb to the late 2010s). Libraries were made using multiplex PCR. Sequencing instrument: Illumina HiSeq 2000. The TCR beta CDR3 regions were amplified from RNA transcripts. For the first round of RT-PCR on the TCR CDR3, the HTBI primer set was used together with the Qiagen OneStep RT-PCR kit. TCRdb applied fastp at Q25 and MiXCR to the public reads, then kept only in-frame beta chains. Each CDR3 protein appears once, grouped with its most common genes and DNA. The sample includes 500,000 or so distinct CDR3 sequences, with approximately 16% observed a single time. The biggest ten clones account for 25% to 30% of the sample. The sequenced sample was blood. These TCRs come from a woman aged 25 to 45 with Graves' ophthalmopathy.

Ten or more counts support this clonotype. The chain joins TRBV28 to TRBJ1-1; possible D gene TRBD1, 6 bases. The V gene's germline CDR1 is MDHEN and CDR2 SYDVKM. Trimming removed 6 bases from V and 7 bases from J, with 9 bases in between. The CDR3 sequence is 11 residues long. CDR3 bases: TGTGCCAGCAGACAGGGACTTGAAGCTTTCTTT. Protein product: CASRQGLEAFF.

This sequence joins TRBV6-5 and TRBJ1-2; TRBD1 matches 8 bases. Germline V gives CDR1 MNHEY, CDR2 SVGAGI. V trimming: 2 bases; J trimming: 4 bases; junction bases outside the gene matches: 9. This CDR3 spans 16 amino acids. In DNA, the CDR3 is TGTGCCAGCAGTTACGGTCAGGGGGCGCGTGGCTATGGCTACACCTTC. The encoded protein is CASSYGQGARGYGYTF.

The DNA for the CDR3 is TGTGCCAGCGCCGGGATAGCCCCCACCGGGGAGCTGTTTTTT. This encodes CASAGIAPTGELFF. V and J are TRBV27 and TRBJ2-2; maybe TRBD2 (5 bases). V was cut by 8 bases and J by 4 bases, with 14 bases left in between. The CDR3 totals 14 residues. Germline loops: CDR1 MNHEY, CDR2 SMNVEV (reference sequence).

This clonotype has ten or more counts. The rearrangement joins TRBV7-2 to TRBJ2-7; 11 bases agree with TRBD2. The CDR3 totals 16 residues. The V segment lost 7 bases and the J segment 2 bases; nucleotides outside the gene matches: 10. Germline-derived CDR1 and CDR2 are SGHTA and FQGNSA. CDR3 residues: CASTPVGSGGAYEQYF. DNA for the CDR3: TGTGCCAGCACCCCGGTGGGTAGCGGGGGGGCCTACGAGCAGTACTTC.

In this sample, this clonotype turned up many times. The chain couples TRBV6-2 or TRBV6-3 to TRBJ2-5; weak D call: TRBD2 (5 bases). The CDR3 loop spans 13 amino acids. V gave up 4 bases and J gave up 3 bases, with 9 bases separating them. Germline V lookup: CDR1 MNHEY, CDR2 SVGEGT. The CDR3: CASSLLEKETQYF. In DNA, the CDR3 is TGTGCCAGCAGTTTACTAGAGAAAGAGACCCAGTACTTC.

Concerning this clonotype: One end of the junction is discordant with germline, which a read error may explain. This chain connects TRBV6-1 to TRBJ2-7; no clear D gene. The CDR3 spans 12 residues. Per the germline V gene, CDR1 is MNHNS and CDR2 is SASEGT. The CDR3 reads CASSPDSYGQYF. For the CDR3, the DNA is TGTGCCAGCAGTCCCGACTCCTACGGGCAGTACTTC.

There are a few counts of this clonotype. V is TRBV3-2 and J is TRBJ2-7; the D call in the table, TRBD2, was not verified against the DNA. TRBV3-2 is shown as a pseudogene. The CDR3 runs 13 residues. Written as DNA, the CDR3 is TGTGCCAGCAGCCGGACTGGCGGTGGGGAGCAGTACTTC. Translation gives CASSRTGGGEQYF.

This clonotype was found once. The chain joins TRBV7-6 to TRBJ1-2; D remains ambiguous. Between the trimmed V and J ends, which lost 4 bases and 8 bases, there was a span of 17 bases. The CDR3 is 14 amino acids. Germline V gene data show CDR1 as SGHVS and CDR2 as FNYEAQ. The chain's CDR3 is CASSSRGDIGGYTF. The CDR3 coding sequence is TGTGCCAGCAGCTCTCGCGGGGATATAGGCGGCTACACCTTC.

This clonotype was counted ten times or more. The gene calls are TRBV9 and TRBJ2-1; 7 nucleotides match TRBD2. This CDR3 comprises 17 residues. Germline CDR1 SGDLS, CDR2 YYNGEE. Trimming at V came to 3 bases and at J to 2 bases, leaving 11 bases not matched to a gene. This CDR3 is CASSAPGVSGPYNEQFF. In DNA, the CDR3 is TGTGCCAGCAGCGCACCTGGTGTTAGCGGGCCCTACAATGAGCAGTTCTTC.

CDR3 bases: TGTGCCATCAGTGAGTCCCCGGATATTGAGCAGTTCTTC. Amino acids: CAISESPDIEQFF. The V gene is TRBV10-3, the J gene TRBJ2-1; no clear D gene. The CDR3 has 13 residues. V gave up 0 bases and J gave up 9 bases, with 9 bases separating them. Germline V CDR1 and CDR2: ENHRY, SYGVKD.

J is TRBJ1-5 and V is TRBV7-2, with no clear D. Germline V lookup: CDR1 SGHTA, CDR2 FQGNSA. Between the trimmed V and J ends, which lost 8 bases and 4 bases, there was a span of 15 bases. The CDR3 loop spans 14 amino acids. The DNA for the CDR3 is TGTGCCAGCGCCGGAGAGGCGGGGAATCAGCCCCAGCATTTT. Translation: CASAGEAGNQPQHF.

This clonotype was observed at least ten times. This chain connects TRBV10-1 to TRBJ1-1, with unresolved D. Germline V gives CDR1 WNHNN, CDR2 SYGVQD (reference sequence). Deletions cut 3 bases from V and 1 base from J, with 3 bases between. This CDR3 contains 12 residues. As DNA, the CDR3 is TGCGCCAGCAGTGAATCGAACACTGAAGCTTTCTTT. Residues: CASSESNTEAFF.

The chain employs TRBV28 and TRBJ1-1; D is unclear. Germline V gene data show CDR1 as MDHEN and CDR2 as SYDVKM. This CDR3 comprises 15 residues. V lost 3 bases to trimming and J lost 1 base, with 12 bases between them. The CDR3 here is CASSLGRRENTEAFF. The DNA of the CDR3 is TGTGCCAGCAGTTTGGGCCGGCGGGAGAACACTGAAGCTTTCTTT.

Of note for this clonotype: A read error may be the cause here, since a much bigger clone is one base away. V and J are TRBV7-8 and TRBJ2-7; 7 bases fit TRBD1. This CDR3 is 20 amino acids long. Germline V lookup: CDR1 SGHVS, CDR2 FQNEAQ. The V and J ends lost 1 base and 2 bases, in that order; junction bases with no gene match: 20. CDR3 nucleotides: TGTGCCAGCAGCTTAGGGGCACCCGGGACAGTAATTACAAGAACCTACGAGCAGTACTTC. Amino acids: CASSLGAPGTVITRTYEQYF.

The chain couples TRBV30 to TRBJ2-2; D gene unclear. V was trimmed by 0 bases and J by 2 bases, leaving 10 bases between them. Germline V gives CDR1 GTSNPN, CDR2 SVGIG (reference sequence). The CDR3 has 15 amino acids. The CDR3 loop is CAWSVIGSNTGELFF. In nucleotides, the CDR3 is TGTGCCTGGAGTGTCATTGGCAGCAACACCGGGGAGCTGTTTTTT.